These 14 T cell receptor beta chains share one sample of origin, sequenced in a study of Ad26.COV2.S vaccination and SARS-CoV-2 variants. Treatment noted: 15 to 20 received Ad26.COV2.S at low or high dose, single or two shots; a few received placebo; per-sample allocation not given. The samples date from day 63 after the first vaccine or placebo injection. Sequencing was performed with immunoSEQ multiplex PCR; in TCRdb, only in-frame clones are kept and a portion is missing. The sample carries 380,000 or so clones, 80% to 90% recorded once. The material sequenced was peripheral blood, taken in a trial of Ad26.COV2.S vaccine versus placebo. The receptors here all came from a person between 18 and 65 years old who received the Ad26.COV2.S COVID-19 vaccine or a placebo.

The chain has TRBV5-1 and TRBJ2-5, with TRBD1 matching 11 bases. The CDR3 runs to 15 residues. In germline, CDR1 is SGHRS, CDR2 YFSETQ. The V segment lost 0 bases and the J segment 3 bases; nucleotides outside the gene matches: 1. The CDR3: CASSLEGQGEETQYF. The CDR3 bases are TGCGCCAGCAGCTTGGAGGGACAGGGGGAAGAGACCCAGTACTTC.

This chain uses TRBV7-6 with TRBJ2-7, with no clear D. V lost 1 base to trimming and J lost 5 bases, with 9 bases between them. The CDR3 runs 13 residues. The germline CDR1 and CDR2 sequences are SGHVS and FNYEAQ. CDR3 loop: CASSLERNDEQYF. In nucleotides, the CDR3 is TGTGCCAGCAGCTTAGAACGGAACGACGAGCAGTACTTC.

This chain connects TRBV4-1 to TRBJ2-7; D perhaps matches TRBD2 (5 bases). This CDR3 has 15 residues. V lost 2 bases, J lost 1 base, and 12 bases lay in between. In germline, CDR1 is MGHRA, CDR2 YSYEKL. The CDR3 protein is CASSQFLAVSYEQYF. In nucleotides, the CDR3 is TGCGCCAGCAGCCAATTTCTAGCAGTGTCCTACGAGCAGTACTTC.

CDR3 amino acids: CAWSVKRPLQAAFF. The CDR3 nucleotides are TGTGCCTGGAGTGTAAAACGTCCTCTCCAAGCGGCTTTCTTT. V and J are TRBV30 and TRBJ1-1; D remains unclear. The CDR3 spans 14 residues. CDR1 and CDR2 (germline): GTSNPN, SVGIG (reference sequence). Trimming shortened V by 0 bases and J by 11 bases, and 19 bases separated the two germline ends.

The V and J genes are TRBV7-5 and TRBJ1-5; the table assigns TRBD1, which was not confirmed against the DNA. TRBV7-5 is listed as a pseudogene. The CDR3 has 15 residues. The CDR3 reads CARSLDRTGGQPQHF. The CDR3, as DNA: TGTGCCAGAAGCTTAGATAGGACAGGTGGACAGCCCCAGCATTTT.

The rearrangement uses TRBV5-5 and TRBJ2-2; possibly TRBD1 for D (6 bases). V lost 4 bases and J lost 1, with 11 bases in between. The length of the CDR3 is 15 residues. The germline V gene encodes CDR1 SGHKS and CDR2 YYEKEE (reference sequence). The CDR3 DNA reads TGTGCCAGCAGCCGGGACACCTTGAACACCGGGGAGCTGTTTTTT. As protein: CASSRDTLNTGELFF. The whole variable domain, remainder taken from reference TRBV5-5 and TRBJ2-2, is DAGVTQSPTHLIKTRGQQVTLRCSPISGHKSVSWYQQVLGQGPQFIFQYYEKEERGRGNFPDRFSARQFPNYSSELNVNALLLGDSALYLCASSRDTLNTGELFFGEGSRLTVL.

This sequence joins TRBV6-6 and TRBJ2-7; D may match TRBD1 or TRBD2 (5 bases each). Deletions cut 1 base from V and 4 bases from J, with 17 bases between. Germline V gene sequence: CDR1 MNHNY, CDR2 SVGAGI (reference sequence). CDR3 length equals 16 residues. The CDR3 DNA reads as TGTGCCAGCAGTTACTTGTCTGGGACGGCGCCTTACGAGCAGTACTTC. Its protein is CASSYLSGTAPYEQYF.

V and J are TRBV5-1 and TRBJ2-7, with D hard to call. Trimming took off 0 bases at V and 1 base at J, with 14 bases between the two ends. Germline CDR1 reads SGHRS; CDR2 reads YFSETQ. There are 16 residues in the CDR3. The DNA of the CDR3 is TGCGCCAGCAGCTTGGAAACCGCAGCCAATTCCTACGAGCAGTACTTC. Translating it yields CASSLETAANSYEQYF.

The V gene is TRBV6-1, the J gene TRBJ2-5; 7 bases match TRBD2. The CDR3 is made up of 17 amino acids. CDR1 is MNHNS, CDR2 SASEGT, per germline. V trimming: 1 base; J trimming: 5 bases; junction bases outside the gene matches: 13. The CDR3 protein is CASSEVGLGVLRETQYF. DNA of the CDR3: TGTGCCAGCAGTGAAGTTGGACTAGGGGTTTTGCGGGAGACCCAGTACTTC.

This clone was counted a single time. The CDR3 nucleotides are TGTGCCAGCAGCTTGTTTGGGTATGGGTACACAGATACGCAGTATTTT. Translated: CASSLFGYGYTDTQYF. This chain uses TRBV5-6 with TRBJ2-3; no clear D gene. With 1 base removed from V and 2 bases from J, the gap between germline ends came to 14 bases. From germline, CDR1 is SGHDT and CDR2 YYEEEE. The CDR3 length is 16 residues.

This rearrangement joins TRBV9 to TRBJ2-3; D is perhaps TRBD2 (6 bases). V gave up 1 base and J gave up 1 base, with 10 bases separating them. CDR3 size: 15 residues. CDR1 is SGDLS, CDR2 YYNGEE, per germline. The CDR3: CASSVTASGTDTQYF. In nucleotides, the CDR3 is TGTGCCAGCAGCGTAACGGCTAGCGGCACAGATACGCAGTATTTT.

This chain joins TRBV29-1 and TRBJ2-7, with 10 bases that match TRBD1. The CDR3 extends over 14 amino acids. Germline V gene sequence: CDR1 SQVTM, CDR2 ANQGSEA. V lost 6 bases to trimming and J lost 3 bases; unmatched junction nucleotides: 8. The CDR3 region has the DNA TGCAGCGTCGCTCCGGGACAGGGGCTCTACGAGCAGTACTTC. Protein: CSVAPGQGLYEQYF.

The chain joins TRBV6-1 to TRBJ2-7; 9 bases are a match to TRBD1. The CDR3 runs 15 residues. V was clipped by 2 bases and J by 2 bases; unmatched bases: 4. The germline V gene encodes CDR1 MNHNS and CDR2 SASEGT. The CDR3 is CASSESGQGPYEQYF. As DNA, the CDR3 is TGTGCCAGCAGTGAATCGGGACAGGGCCCCTACGAGCAGTACTTC.

This clone was seen once. The chain joins TRBV7-8 to TRBJ1-1; D is undetermined. Trimming cost V 5 bases and J 6 bases, with 10 bases left between them. CDR1 and CDR2 (germline): SGHVS, FQNEAQ. The CDR3 has 12 residues. CDR3 protein: CASSPLRAEAFF. In DNA, the CDR3 is TGTGCCAGCAGCCCCTTGCGTGCTGAAGCTTTCTTT.